This TCR beta chain was profiled in a study of CD8 T cells in Susac syndrome. High-throughput TCR beta sequencing covered peripheral CD8+ and CD4+ T cells. The CD8+ and CD4+ T cells were negatively isolated, with the TEMRA cells enriched by FACS. Random hexamers were used to reverse transcribe roughly 0.45 to 1 ug of RNA. Across 54 Vbeta and 13 Jbeta, immunoSEQ multiplex PCR amplified TCR beta CDR3. TCRdb processed the immunoSEQ multiplex PCR reads anew with MiXCR; each CDR3 protein has one entry. Seen here are just over 300,000 distinct CDR3 sequences, roughly nine tenths observed once, and the top ten hold over 0.065%. Concerning this clonotype: The antigen is not known.

Losses at the gene ends were 8 bases for V and 4 bases for J; bases not matched to a gene: 5. CDR1 and CDR2 from the germline V gene are MNHNS and SASEGT. There are 14 residues in the CDR3. Study-wide findings and caveats: The authors acknowledged that their TCR sequencing and HLA analysis involved a relatively small number of individuals.

This clonotype was sampled from a human donor with multiple sclerosis. Sample: CD4+ T cells from PBMCs. The chain is built from TRBV6-1 and TRBJ2-3, with 11 nucleotides matching TRBD2. CDR3 nucleotide sequence: TGTGCCAGCTTACTAGCGGGGGCCGCAGATACGCAGTATTTT. This codes for CASLLAGAADTQYF.